The 19 T cell receptor beta chains below all came from one sample that was sequenced in a study of radiation and T cells in renal cell carcinoma. Clones were read by immunoSEQ multiplex PCR, and TCRdb kept only the in-frame ones, dropping some. The sample includes 150,000 to 200,000 clones, roughly 90% of them seen just once. Time point reported: blood 4 weeks post-SBRT, at nephrectomy. Documented treatment: 15 Gy SBRT to primary tumor, nephrectomy 4 weeks later. This specimen was blood, taken from a patient whose treatment included radiotherapy and nephrectomy. The receptors derive from a woman aged 45-65 years with renal cell carcinoma.

The chain combines TRBV7-2 with TRBJ2-1, with TRBD1 identical over 9 bases. The germline CDR1 and CDR2 sequences are SGHTA and FQGNSA. This CDR3 comprises 14 residues. J was trimmed by 4 bases and V by 5 bases; bases with no gene match: 3. This CDR3 is CASSTGQGYNEQFF. CDR3 nucleotide sequence: TGTGCCAGCAGCACGGGACAGGGTTACAATGAGCAGTTCTTC.

Of note for this clone: The junction shows a germline mismatch at one end, possibly a read error. CDR3 amino acids: CASSLALAGGQETQYF. CDR3 sequence (DNA): TGTGCTAGCAGCTTAGCGCTAGCGGGGGGTCAAGAGACCCAGTACTTC. The chain has TRBV7-7 and TRBJ2-5; 11 positions agree with TRBD2. The CDR3 consists of 16 residues. Germline-derived CDR1 and CDR2 are SSHAT and FNYEAQ (reference sequence).

The rearrangement joins TRBV9 to TRBJ2-3; TRBD2 matches at 13 bases. This CDR3 has 16 amino acids. Germline lookup yields CDR1 SGDLS and CDR2 YYNGEE. Trimming took 0 bases from V and 5 from J; bases not matched to a gene: 3. CDR3 residues: CASSVVTSGGVDTQYF. CDR3 DNA sequence: TGTGCCAGCAGCGTAGTAACTAGCGGGGGGGTAGATACGCAGTATTTT.

This clone was recorded once. The chain couples TRBV6-5 to TRBJ1-1; D ambiguous. Germline V gene lookup returns CDR1 MNHEY and CDR2 SVGAGI. This CDR3 has 12 amino acids. With 2 bases removed from V and 5 bases from J, the gap between germline ends came to 6 bases. This chain's CDR3 is CASSYGDTEAFF. In DNA form, the CDR3 reads TGTGCCAGCAGTTACGGGGATACTGAAGCTTTCTTT.

A single count supports this clone. CDR3 in DNA: TGTGCCAGCTCCCGAACAGGATACGAGCAGTACTTC. Protein: CASSRTGYEQYF. The J gene is TRBJ2-7, the V gene TRBV18; possibly TRBD1 for D (5 bases). V lost 6 bases to trimming and J lost 4 bases, with 10 bases between them. This CDR3 spans 12 amino acids. Germline-derived CDR1 and CDR2 are KGHSH and LQKENI.

V and J are TRBV6-1 and TRBJ1-1; D is possibly TRBD1 (5 bases). CDR1 is MNHNS, CDR2 SASEGT, per germline. Trimming removed 6 bases from V and 5 bases from J, with 13 bases in between. The CDR3 is 13 residues long. The chain's CDR3 is CASRLGGGTEAFF. DNA of the CDR3: TGTGCCAGCAGGCTGGGGGGAGGGACTGAAGCTTTCTTT.

The V gene is TRBV9, the J gene TRBJ2-7, with 7 bases aligning to TRBD1. V lost 4 bases, J lost 5 bases, and 18 bases stayed unmatched. The CDR3 covers 17 residues. Germline V gene sequence: CDR1 SGDLS, CDR2 YYNGEE. CDR3 in amino acids: CASSRYPDRVPGDEQYF. The CDR3 region has the DNA TGTGCCAGCAGCCGTTATCCCGACAGGGTTCCAGGTGACGAGCAGTACTTC.

This rearrangement joins TRBV6-1 to TRBJ2-5; D remains ambiguous. Trimming removed 1 base at V and 5 bases at J, with 5 bases between. CDR1 and CDR2 (germline): MNHNS, SASEGT. CDR3 size: 12 residues. Here the CDR3 reads CASSEVSETQYF. The CDR3 DNA sequence: TGTGCCAGCAGTGAAGTTTCCGAGACCCAGTACTTC.

The CDR3 here is CASNHRGTGTDTQYF. CDR3 coding DNA: TGCGCCAGCAACCATAGGGGGACGGGCACAGATACGCAGTATTTT. The chain combines TRBV5-1 with TRBJ2-3, with D maybe TRBD1 (6 bases). V was trimmed by 6 bases and J by 1 base, leaving 15 bases between them. CDR1 is SGHRS, CDR2 YFSETQ, per germline. The CDR3 consists of 15 residues.

This chain joins TRBV7-8 and TRBJ2-3; TRBD1 aligns across 10 bases. Losses at the gene ends were 6 bases for V and 2 bases for J; bases not matched to a gene: 2. Germline loops: CDR1 SGHVS, CDR2 FQNEAQ. The CDR3 is made up of 14 amino acids. The CDR3 here is CASRGQGNTDTQYF. CDR3 bases: TGTGCCAGCAGGGGACAGGGGAACACAGATACGCAGTATTTT.

The chain has TRBV4-3 and TRBJ2-2; D call uncertain. The germline CDR1 and CDR2 sequences are LGHNA and YSLEER. The CDR3 totals 15 residues. V dropped 4 bases and J dropped 6 bases, with 15 bases sitting between them. CDR3 coding DNA: TGCGCCAGCAGCCTCCGTCCTAGAGAGCCCGGGGAGCTGTTTTTT. This gives the protein CASSLRPREPGELFF.

Turning to this clone: At one end the junction does not follow the germline gene, possibly because of a read error. This sequence joins TRBV7-7 and TRBJ1-1; D is ambiguous. The V gene's germline CDR1 is SSHAT and CDR2 FNYEAQ (reference sequence). CDR3 length: 15 amino acids. CDR3 sequence (DNA): TGTGCTAGCAGCTTCGTCGGAGCCATGAACACTGAAGCTTTCTTT. Translation gives CASSFVGAMNTEAFF.

The chain couples TRBV6-6 to TRBJ2-7; 9 nucleotides match TRBD1. Germline values: CDR1 MNHNY, CDR2 SVGAGI (reference sequence). The V gene end was trimmed by 8 bases and the J gene end by 3 bases; junction bases not matched to a gene: 8. The CDR3 has 14 residues. CDR3: CASSVTGGFYEQYF. Written as DNA, the CDR3 is TGTGCCAGCTCAGTCACAGGGGGCTTCTACGAGCAGTACTTC.

The chain is built from TRBV29-1 and TRBJ2-3; 11 positions match TRBD2. V shed 1 base, J shed 4 bases, and the junction held 1 base outside the gene matches. Germline values: CDR1 SQVTM, CDR2 ANQGSEA. The CDR3 is 14 amino acids. DNA of the CDR3: TGCAGCGTTGAAGTACTAGCGGGGGCAGATACGCAGTATTTT. Protein: CSVEVLAGADTQYF.

The chain uses TRBV7-9 and TRBJ1-3; possibly TRBD1 for D (6 bases). This CDR3 has 16 residues. CDR1 and CDR2 from the germline V gene are SEHNR and FQNEAQ (reference sequence). Deletions cut 4 bases from V and 0 bases from J, with 13 bases between. The CDR3 loop is CASSWGATDSGNTIYF. The CDR3 nucleotides read TGTGCCAGCAGCTGGGGGGCCACCGACTCTGGAAACACCATATATTTT.

The CDR3 loop is CASSHSGRGPANYEQYF. CDR3 nucleotides: TGTGCCAGCAGCCATAGCGGGCGGGGCCCGGCGAACTACGAGCAGTACTTC. V is TRBV7-9 and J is TRBJ2-7; 7 bases are a match to TRBD2. The CDR3 contains 17 residues. The V and J ends lost 5 bases and 3 bases, in that order; junction bases with no gene match: 16. Germline assignment: CDR1 SEHNR and CDR2 FQNEAQ (reference sequence).

The chain is built from TRBV5-1 and TRBJ1-6, with no clear D. Germline V gives CDR1 SGHRS, CDR2 YFSETQ. V lost 2 bases, J lost 8 bases, and 14 bases lay in between. This CDR3 has 15 residues. Written as DNA, the CDR3 is TGCGCCAGCAGCTTAGGACGGAGGTTCGATTCACCCCTCCACTTT. It is translated as CASSLGRRFDSPLHF.

This chain uses TRBV6-6 with TRBJ1-1; D uncertain. CDR3 size: 14 residues. V dropped 7 bases and J dropped 5 bases, with 17 bases sitting between them. Germline V lookup: CDR1 MNHNY, CDR2 SVGAGI (reference sequence). The CDR3 region is CASTSHPRGTEAFF. DNA for the CDR3: TGTGCCAGCACCTCCCACCCGCGGGGAACTGAAGCTTTCTTT.

This chain links TRBV5-1 with TRBJ2-2; D is possibly TRBD1 (6 bases). Germline loops: CDR1 SGHRS, CDR2 YFSETQ. The CDR3 sequence is 19 residues long. The V and J ends lost 3 bases and 0 bases respectively, with 21 bases between them. The CDR3, as DNA: TGCGCCAGCAGCTCGAGGATTGTCGTCGGGACAACGAACACCGGGGAGCTGTTTTTT. This gives the protein CASSSRIVVGTTNTGELFF.